These T cell receptor beta chains were read from a single sample in a study of T-cell reconstitution after alpha-beta-depleted transplantation in children. TCRdb re-derived calls from the PCR reads in MiXCR, one entry per CDR3 protein. The data show under 20,000 distinct CDR3 sequences, under 15% seen once. The sample consisted of PBMCs, mostly from graft donor cells, taken 60 days after TCRalphabeta/CD19-depleted stem cell transplant. All receptors come from a female patient aged 2-9 years who had a stem cell transplant for congenital amegakaryocytic thrombocytopenia, so the T cells may come from the graft donor. Each CDR3 is given with its conserved first and last residue. The order of the fields is J gene, CDR3 length, D gene, V gene, clone size, CDR3 DNA, CDR3 protein. D genes are given only for firm matches. Not all rows give a size; the values are once, few, many and, for expanded clones, a class.

j_call: TRBJ2-1; cdr3_length: 15; d_call: TRBD2; v_call: TRBV12-3/TRBV12-4; clone_size: many; cdr3_nt: TGTGCCAGCAGCCAGACTAGCGGGAGGGACAATGAGCAGTTCTTC; cdr3_aa: CASSQTSGRDNEQFF
j_call: TRBJ2-7; cdr3_length: 16; d_call: -; v_call: TRBV9; clone_size: many; cdr3_nt: TGTGCCAGCAGCGCGCGTAGGGGGTCCCCATGGAGCGAGCAGTACTTC; cdr3_aa: CASSARRGSPWSEQYF
j_call: TRBJ2-3; cdr3_length: 14; d_call: -; v_call: TRBV5-1; clone_size: many; cdr3_nt: TGCGCCAGCAGTAACGTCCTAGGCACAGATACGCAGTATTTT; cdr3_aa: CASSNVLGTDTQYF
j_call: TRBJ2-4; cdr3_length: 18; d_call: -; v_call: TRBV6-5; clone_size: -; cdr3_nt: TGTGCCAGCAGTTACTCCCGGGGAGGACCTAGCCCCCAAAACATTCAGAACTTC; cdr3_aa: CASSYSRGGPSPQNIQNF
j_call: TRBJ1-6; cdr3_length: 13; d_call: -; v_call: TRBV7-3; clone_size: many; cdr3_nt: TGTGCCAGCAGCTTAGGGGTAAATTCACCCCTCCACTTT; cdr3_aa: CASSLGVNSPLHF
j_call: TRBJ1-1; cdr3_length: 13; d_call: -; v_call: TRBV5-1; clone_size: many; cdr3_nt: TGCGCCAGCAGCTTGGTGCTGGGCACTGAAGCTTTCTTT; cdr3_aa: CASSLVLGTEAFF
j_call: TRBJ1-6; cdr3_length: 15; d_call: -; v_call: TRBV20-1; clone_size: many; cdr3_nt: TGCAGTGCTAGGTCGGTCAGCTCCTATAATTCACCCCTCCACTTT; cdr3_aa: CSARSVSSYNSPLHF
j_call: TRBJ1-5; cdr3_length: 17; d_call: TRBD1; v_call: TRBV24-1; clone_size: many; cdr3_nt: TGTGCCACCAGTGATTCCCAGGACAGGGACCCCAATCAGCCCCAGCATTTT; cdr3_aa: CATSDSQDRDPNQPQHF
j_call: TRBJ2-5; cdr3_length: 16; d_call: TRBD2; v_call: TRBV20-1; clone_size: medium-sized; cdr3_nt: TGCAGTGCTAGAGATCCGGCTAGCGGGGCTCAAGAGACCCAGTACTTC; cdr3_aa: CSARDPASGAQETQYF
j_call: TRBJ2-3; cdr3_length: 14; d_call: TRBD2; v_call: TRBV28; clone_size: many; cdr3_nt: TGTGCCAACTCCGCCGGGGGGGAGGAAGATACGCAGTATTTT; cdr3_aa: CANSAGGEEDTQYF
j_call: TRBJ2-3; cdr3_length: 14; d_call: -; v_call: TRBV20-1; clone_size: many; cdr3_nt: TGCAGTGCTAGAGCAAGCGGGAGCACAGATACGCAGTATTTT; cdr3_aa: CSARASGSTDTQYF
j_call: TRBJ2-3; cdr3_length: 17; d_call: TRBD2; v_call: TRBV2; clone_size: medium-sized; cdr3_nt: TGTGCCAGCCTCAGGGGGACGCCTCTAGCGGGACCAGATACGCAGTATTTT; cdr3_aa: CASLRGTPLAGPDTQYF
j_call: TRBJ1-5; cdr3_length: 14; d_call: -; v_call: TRBV15; clone_size: many; cdr3_nt: TGTGCCACCTCCCGAGCCCGTAGCAATCAGCCCCAGCATTTT; cdr3_aa: CATSRARSNQPQHF
j_call: TRBJ2-7; cdr3_length: 13; d_call: -; v_call: TRBV5-1; clone_size: many; cdr3_nt: TGCGCCAGCAGCCGACAGGAGACCTACGAGCAGTACTTC; cdr3_aa: CASSRQETYEQYF
j_call: TRBJ1-2; cdr3_length: 15; d_call: TRBD1; v_call: TRBV7-9; clone_size: -; cdr3_nt: TGTGCCAGCACCCGTATCACAAAGGGGGCCATCACACACACCTTC; cdr3_aa: CASTRITKGAITHTF
j_call: TRBJ2-1; cdr3_length: 15; d_call: -; v_call: TRBV29-1; clone_size: many; cdr3_nt: TGCAGCGTTGAAGATTTTCTGAGGGTTAACAATGAGCAGTTCTTC; cdr3_aa: CSVEDFLRVNNEQFF
j_call: TRBJ2-7; cdr3_length: 12; d_call: -; v_call: TRBV12-3/TRBV12-4; clone_size: medium-sized; cdr3_nt: TGTGCCAGCAGTCTACTAGGATACGAGCAGTACTTC; cdr3_aa: CASSLLGYEQYF
j_call: TRBJ1-1; cdr3_length: 13; d_call: -; v_call: TRBV3-1; clone_size: many; cdr3_nt: TGTGCCAGCAGCCCCCAGGTACTTACTGAAGCTTTCTTT; cdr3_aa: CASSPQVLTEAFF
j_call: TRBJ1-1; cdr3_length: 12; d_call: -; v_call: TRBV29-1; clone_size: -; cdr3_nt: TGCAGCGTGGGACAAATGAACACTGAAGCTTTCTTT; cdr3_aa: CSVGQMNTEAFF
j_call: TRBJ2-4; cdr3_length: 14; d_call: TRBD2; v_call: TRBV18; clone_size: many; cdr3_nt: TGTGCCAGCTCACGACTAGCGGGCAAAAACATTCAGTACTTC; cdr3_aa: CASSRLAGKNIQYF